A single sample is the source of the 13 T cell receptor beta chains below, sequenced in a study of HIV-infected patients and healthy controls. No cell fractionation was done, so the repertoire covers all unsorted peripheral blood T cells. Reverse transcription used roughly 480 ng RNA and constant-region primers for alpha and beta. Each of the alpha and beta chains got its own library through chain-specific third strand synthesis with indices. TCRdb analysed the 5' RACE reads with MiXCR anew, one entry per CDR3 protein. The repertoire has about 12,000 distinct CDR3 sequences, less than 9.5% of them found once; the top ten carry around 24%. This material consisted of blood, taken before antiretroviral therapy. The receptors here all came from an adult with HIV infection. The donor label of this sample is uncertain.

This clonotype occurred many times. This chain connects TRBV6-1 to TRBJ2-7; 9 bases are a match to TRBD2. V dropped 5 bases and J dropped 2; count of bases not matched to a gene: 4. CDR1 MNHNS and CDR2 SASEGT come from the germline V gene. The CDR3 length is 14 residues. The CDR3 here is CASSQIAGAYEQYF. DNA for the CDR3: TGTGCCAGCAGTCAGATAGCGGGGGCCTACGAGCAGTACTTC.

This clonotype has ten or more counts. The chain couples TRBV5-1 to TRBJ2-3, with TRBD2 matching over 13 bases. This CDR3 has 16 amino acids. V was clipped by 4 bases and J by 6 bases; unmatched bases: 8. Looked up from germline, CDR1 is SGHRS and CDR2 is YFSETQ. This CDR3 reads CASSPGLAGASDTQYF. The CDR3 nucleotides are TGCGCCAGCAGCCCCGGACTAGCGGGAGCGAGCGATACGCAGTATTTT.

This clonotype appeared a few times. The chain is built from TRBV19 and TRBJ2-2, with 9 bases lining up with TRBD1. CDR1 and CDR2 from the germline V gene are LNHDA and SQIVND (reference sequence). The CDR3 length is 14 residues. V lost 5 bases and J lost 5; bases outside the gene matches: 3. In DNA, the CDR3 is TGTGCCAGTAGTCCGGGGACAGGGACCGGGGAGCTGTTTTTT. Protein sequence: CASSPGTGTGELFF. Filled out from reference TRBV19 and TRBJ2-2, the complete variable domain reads DGGITQSPKYLFRKEGQNVTLSCEQNLNHDAMYWYRQDPGQGLRLIYYSQIVNDFQKGDIAEGYSVSREKKESFPLTVTSAQKNPTAFYLCASSPGTGTGELFFGEGSRLTVL.

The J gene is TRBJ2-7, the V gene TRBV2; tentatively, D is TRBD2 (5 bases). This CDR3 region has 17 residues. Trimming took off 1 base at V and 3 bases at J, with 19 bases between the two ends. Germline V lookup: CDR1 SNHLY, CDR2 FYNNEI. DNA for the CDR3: TGTGCCAGCAGTGAAGGGGGTTTTAGCGATCCATTCTACGAGCAGTACTTC. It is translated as CASSEGGFSDPFYEQYF.

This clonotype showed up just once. The chain's CDR3 is CASTVGDRADTQYF. The CDR3 DNA sequence: TGTGCCAGTACTGTGGGGGACCGCGCAGATACGCAGTATTTT. The chain uses TRBV19 and TRBJ2-3, with D perhaps being TRBD1 or TRBD2 (5 bases each). The CDR3 length is 14 residues. Per germline, CDR1 LNHDA and CDR2 SQIVND (reference sequence). V was clipped by 7 bases and J by 4 bases, with 15 bases between them.

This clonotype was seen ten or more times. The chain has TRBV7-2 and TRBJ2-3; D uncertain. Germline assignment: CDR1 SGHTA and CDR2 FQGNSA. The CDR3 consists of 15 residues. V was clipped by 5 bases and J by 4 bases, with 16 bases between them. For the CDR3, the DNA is TGTGCCAGCAGCGCGTTCCCCCGTGGCCCAGATACGCAGTATTTT. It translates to CASSAFPRGPDTQYF. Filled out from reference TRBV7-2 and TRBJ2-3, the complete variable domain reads GAGVSQSPSNKVTEKGKDVELRCDPISGHTALYWYRQSLGQGLEFLIYFQGNSAPDKSGLPSDRFSAERTGGSVSTLTIQRTQQEDSAVYLCASSAFPRGPDTQYFGPGTRLTVL.

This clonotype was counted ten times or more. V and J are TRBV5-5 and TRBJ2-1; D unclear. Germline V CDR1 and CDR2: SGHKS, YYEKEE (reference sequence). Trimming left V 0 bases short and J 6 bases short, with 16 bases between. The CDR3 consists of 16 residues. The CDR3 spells CASSLEGSPSLNEQFF. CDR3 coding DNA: TGTGCCAGCAGCTTGGAGGGATCCCCGTCTCTCAATGAGCAGTTCTTC.

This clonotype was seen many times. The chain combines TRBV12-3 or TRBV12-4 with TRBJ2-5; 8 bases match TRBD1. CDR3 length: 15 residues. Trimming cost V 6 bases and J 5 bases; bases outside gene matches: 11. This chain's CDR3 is CASSSGQGATETQYF. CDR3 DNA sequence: TGTGCCAGCAGCTCGGGTCAGGGGGCAACGGAGACCCAGTACTTC.

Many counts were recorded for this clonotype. CDR3 loop: CASSPQGNQPQHF. The CDR3 DNA sequence: TGTGCCAGCAGCCCCCAGGGTAATCAGCCCCAGCATTTT. The rearrangement uses TRBV14 and TRBJ1-5, with D possibly TRBD1 on 5 matching bases. The CDR3 is made up of 13 amino acids. Germline CDR1 SGHDN, CDR2 FVKESK. The V and J ends lost 4 bases and 4 bases respectively, with 8 bases between them.

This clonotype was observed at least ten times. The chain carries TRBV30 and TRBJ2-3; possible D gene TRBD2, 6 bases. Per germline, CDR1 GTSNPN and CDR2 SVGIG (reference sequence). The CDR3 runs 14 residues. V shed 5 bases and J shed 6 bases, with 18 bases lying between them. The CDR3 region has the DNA TGTGCCTGGGCCGGGACTGTCCTCCCGGATACGCAGTATTTT. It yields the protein CAWAGTVLPDTQYF.

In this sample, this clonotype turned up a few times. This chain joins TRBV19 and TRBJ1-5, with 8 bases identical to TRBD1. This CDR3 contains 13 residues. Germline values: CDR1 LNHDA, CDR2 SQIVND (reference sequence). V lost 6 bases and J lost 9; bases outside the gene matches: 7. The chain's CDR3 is CASSSTGVVPQHF. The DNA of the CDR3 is TGTGCCAGTAGCTCGACAGGGGTGGTGCCCCAGCATTTT. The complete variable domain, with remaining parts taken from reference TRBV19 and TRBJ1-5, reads DGGITQSPKYLFRKEGQNVTLSCEQNLNHDAMYWYRQDPGQGLRLIYYSQIVNDFQKGDIAEGYSVSREKKESFPLTVTSAQKNPTAFYLCASSSTGVVPQHFGDGTRLSIL.

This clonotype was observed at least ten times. The CDR3 is CASREIGGLNQPQHF. DNA for the CDR3: TGTGCCAGCAGAGAGATAGGGGGGCTGAATCAGCCCCAGCATTTT. The V call is TRBV7-2, the J call TRBJ1-5; D possibly corresponds to TRBD1 (6 bases). This CDR3 region has 15 residues. Germline V gives CDR1 SGHTA, CDR2 FQGNSA. V was pared by 6 bases and J by 4 bases, with 16 bases between.

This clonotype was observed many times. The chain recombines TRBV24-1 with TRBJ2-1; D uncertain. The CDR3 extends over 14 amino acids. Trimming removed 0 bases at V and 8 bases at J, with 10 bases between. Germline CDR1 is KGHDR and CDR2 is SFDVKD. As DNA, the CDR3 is TGTGCCACCAGTGATTTGAGGGCATTCGATGAGCAGTTCTTC. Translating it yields CATSDLRAFDEQFF.